The clone carrying this T cell receptor beta chain was detected ten times or more. V was clipped by 10 bases and J by 0 bases; unmatched bases: 2. The CDR3 length is 12 residues. The germline V gene encodes CDR1 MNHEY and CDR2 SMNVEV (reference sequence). Volunteers from a blood bank in Maryland, USA, made up the healthy controls. The sorted libraries drew on 900,000 to 1,000,000 T cells that were CD4+ or CD8+. The data stem from a study of neurological immune-mediated disorders. TCRdb used MiXCR to reprocess the 5' RACE reads, holding one entry per CDR3 protein. The table includes under 40,000 distinct CDR3 sequences, around 7.2% detected once.

V usage is TRBV27 and J usage is TRBJ2-7; TRBD1 matches at 8 bases. The sequenced sample consisted of CD4+ T cells from blood. This TCR came from a middle-aged man in good health. The CDR3 DNA follows: TGTGCCACGGGACAGGACTCCTACGAGCAGTACTTC. It is translated as CATGQDSYEQYF.